This TCR beta chain came from a study of T cells in localized non-small cell lung cancer. Regarding the study as a whole: Those with higher blood T cell density had longer overall survival. Clonality peaked in uninvolved adjacent lung rather than tumor. Median about 56 top-100 tumor clones were shared with paired adjacent lung.

Repertoires were generated with immunoSEQ multiplex PCR, while TCRdb's copy carries only in-frame clones and drops some. The table has 70,000 to 95,000 clones, roughly 93% seen once; the top ten hold roughly 3.9%. On this clone: Its antigen remains unknown.

CDR1 is SGHDT, CDR2 YYEEEE, per germline. The CDR3 runs 17 residues. Trimming removed 4 bases from V and 4 bases from J, with 18 bases in between. This clonotype was sampled from a woman aged 35 to 75 with stage II squamous cell lung carcinoma. The chain recombines TRBV5-6 with TRBJ2-6; D call uncertain. Material: PBMCs, obtained before any cancer treatment. The CDR3 region is CASSQLDGESGANVLTF. CDR3 DNA sequence: TGTGCCAGCAGCCAACTGGACGGAGAGTCCGGGGCCAACGTCCTGACTTTC.